The text below deals with one TCR beta chain. Its target is not known. This record belongs to a study of shared clonotypes between healthy human individuals. Study in general: The donor pool was made up of two women and three men aged 18 to 49. General study results and limits: Four donors had roughly 5% of their naive CD4 clonotypes in common.

Every subset had its genomic DNA shared out evenly among several immunoSEQ plates. Sorted-subset replicate PCR reactions contained 150 to 200 ng DNA, corresponding to approximately 30,000 T cell genomes. Some clones are missing from TCRdb's copy, which holds only in-frame ones; the method was immunoSEQ multiplex PCR. The sample carries 2 million to 2.5 million clones, 90% to 96% recorded once. Germline loops: CDR1 GTSNPN, CDR2 SVGIG (reference sequence). With 2 bases removed from V and 4 bases from J, the gap between germline ends came to 11 bases. This CDR3 has 13 residues. The sequencing sample was made of naive CD4+ T cells sorted from blood. Described subset: CD45RA+ positively selected. The receptor's source is a man aged 18 to 30 in good health. This chain uses TRBV30 with TRBJ1-2, with D possibly being TRBD1 (5 bases). The CDR3 sequence: CAWSKGVAYGYTF. The CDR3 nucleotides are TGTGCCTGGAGTAAAGGGGTAGCCTATGGCTACACCTTC.